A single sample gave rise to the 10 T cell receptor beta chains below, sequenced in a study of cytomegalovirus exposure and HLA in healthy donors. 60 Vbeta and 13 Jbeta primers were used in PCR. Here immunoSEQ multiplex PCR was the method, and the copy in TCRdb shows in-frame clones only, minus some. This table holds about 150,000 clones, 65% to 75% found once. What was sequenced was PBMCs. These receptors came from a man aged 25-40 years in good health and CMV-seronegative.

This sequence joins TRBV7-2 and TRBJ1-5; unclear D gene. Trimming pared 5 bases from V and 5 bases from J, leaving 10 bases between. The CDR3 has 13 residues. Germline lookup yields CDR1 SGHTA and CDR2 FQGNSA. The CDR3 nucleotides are TGTGCCAGCAGCCCCGGGAAGGATCAGCCCCAGCATTTT. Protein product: CASSPGKDQPQHF.

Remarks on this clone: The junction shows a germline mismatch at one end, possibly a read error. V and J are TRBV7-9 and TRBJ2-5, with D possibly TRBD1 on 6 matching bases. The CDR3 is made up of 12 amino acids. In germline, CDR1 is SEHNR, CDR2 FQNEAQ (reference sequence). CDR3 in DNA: TGTTCCAGCCACAGGGATGTGGAGACCCAGTACTTC. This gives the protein CSSHRDVETQYF.

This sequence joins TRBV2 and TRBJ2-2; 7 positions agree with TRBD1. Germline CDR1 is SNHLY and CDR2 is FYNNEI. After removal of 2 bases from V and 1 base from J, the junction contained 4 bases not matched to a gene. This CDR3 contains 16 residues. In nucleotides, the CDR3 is TGTGCCAGCAGTGAAATGCGACAGGGGAACACCGGGGAGCTGTTTTTT. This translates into CASSEMRQGNTGELFF.

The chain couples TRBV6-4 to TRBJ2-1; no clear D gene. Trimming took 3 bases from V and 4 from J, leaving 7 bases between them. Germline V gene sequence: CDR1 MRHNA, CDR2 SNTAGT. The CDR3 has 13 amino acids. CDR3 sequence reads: CASSEGLYNEQFF. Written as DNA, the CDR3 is TGTGCCAGCAGTGAGGGCCTTTACAATGAGCAGTTCTTC.

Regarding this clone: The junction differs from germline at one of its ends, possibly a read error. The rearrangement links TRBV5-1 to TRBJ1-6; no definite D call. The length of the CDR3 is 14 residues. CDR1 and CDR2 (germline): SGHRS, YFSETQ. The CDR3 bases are TGCGCCAGCAGCTTGGACAGCTATAATTCACCCCTCAACTTT. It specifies CASSLDSYNSPLNF.

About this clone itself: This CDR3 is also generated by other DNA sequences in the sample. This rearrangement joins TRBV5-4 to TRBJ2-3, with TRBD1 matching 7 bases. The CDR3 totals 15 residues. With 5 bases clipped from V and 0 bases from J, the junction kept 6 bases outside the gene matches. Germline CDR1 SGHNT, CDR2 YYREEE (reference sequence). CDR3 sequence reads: CASSSDRASTDTQYF. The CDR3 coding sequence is TGTGCCAGCAGTTCCGACAGGGCTAGCACAGATACGCAGTATTTT.

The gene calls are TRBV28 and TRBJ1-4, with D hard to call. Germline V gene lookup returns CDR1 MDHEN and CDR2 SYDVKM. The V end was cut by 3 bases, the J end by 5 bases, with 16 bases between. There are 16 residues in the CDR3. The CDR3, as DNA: TGTGCCAGCAGTTTTCCTACCGGGTCCCGGAATGAAAAACTGTTTTTT. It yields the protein CASSFPTGSRNEKLFF. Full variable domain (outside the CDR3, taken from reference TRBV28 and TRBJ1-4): DVKVTQSSRYLVKRTGEKVFLECVQDMDHENMFWYRQDPGLGLRLIYFSYDVKMKEKGDIPEGYSVSREKKERFSLILESASTNQTSMYLCASSFPTGSRNEKLFFGSGTQLSVL.

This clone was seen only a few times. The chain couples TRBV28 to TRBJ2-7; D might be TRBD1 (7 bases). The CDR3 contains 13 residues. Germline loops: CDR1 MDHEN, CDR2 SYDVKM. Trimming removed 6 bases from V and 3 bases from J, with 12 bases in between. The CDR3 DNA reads TGTGCCAGCAGGGGCGGGACAGACTACGAGCAGTACTTC. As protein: CASRGGTDYEQYF. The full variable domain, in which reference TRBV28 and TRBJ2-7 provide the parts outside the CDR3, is DVKVTQSSRYLVKRTGEKVFLECVQDMDHENMFWYRQDPGLGLRLIYFSYDVKMKEKGDIPEGYSVSREKKERFSLILESASTNQTSMYLCASRGGTDYEQYFGPGTRLTVT.

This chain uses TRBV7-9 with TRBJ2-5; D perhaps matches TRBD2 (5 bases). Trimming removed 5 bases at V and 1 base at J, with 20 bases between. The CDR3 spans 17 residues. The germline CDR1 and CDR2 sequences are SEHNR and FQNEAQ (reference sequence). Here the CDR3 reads CASSPPPQRKIQETQYF. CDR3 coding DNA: TGTGCCAGCAGCCCGCCTCCTCAGCGGAAGATCCAAGAGACCCAGTACTTC.

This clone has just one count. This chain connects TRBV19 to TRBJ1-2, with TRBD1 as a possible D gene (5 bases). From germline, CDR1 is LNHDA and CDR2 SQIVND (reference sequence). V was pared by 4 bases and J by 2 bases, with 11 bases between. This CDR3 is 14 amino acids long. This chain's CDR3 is CASSRGGRNYGYTF. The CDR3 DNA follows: TGTGCCAGTAGTAGGGGGGGACGGAACTATGGCTACACCTTC.